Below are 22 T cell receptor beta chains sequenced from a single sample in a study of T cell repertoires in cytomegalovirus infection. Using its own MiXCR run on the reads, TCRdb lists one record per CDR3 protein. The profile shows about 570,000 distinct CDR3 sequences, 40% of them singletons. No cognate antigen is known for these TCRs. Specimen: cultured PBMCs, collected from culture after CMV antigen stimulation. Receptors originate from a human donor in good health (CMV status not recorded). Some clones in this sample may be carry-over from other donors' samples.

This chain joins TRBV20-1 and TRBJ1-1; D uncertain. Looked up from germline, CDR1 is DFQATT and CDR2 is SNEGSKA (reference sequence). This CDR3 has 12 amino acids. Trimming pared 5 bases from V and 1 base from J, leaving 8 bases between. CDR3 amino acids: CSAPDWNTEAFF. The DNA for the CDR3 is TGCAGTGCTCCAGACTGGAACACTGAAGCTTTCTTT.

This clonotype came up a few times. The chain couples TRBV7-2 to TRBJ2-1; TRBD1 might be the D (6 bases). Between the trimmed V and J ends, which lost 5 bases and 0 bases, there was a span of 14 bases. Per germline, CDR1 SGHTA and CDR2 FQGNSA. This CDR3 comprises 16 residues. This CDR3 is CASSRQATSSYNEQFF. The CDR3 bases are TGTGCCAGCAGCCGACAGGCTACCAGCTCCTACAATGAGCAGTTCTTC.

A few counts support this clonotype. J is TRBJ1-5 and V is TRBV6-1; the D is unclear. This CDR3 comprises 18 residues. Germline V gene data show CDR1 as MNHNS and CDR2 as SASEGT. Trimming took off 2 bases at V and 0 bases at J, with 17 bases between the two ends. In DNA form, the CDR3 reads TGTGCCAGCAGTGAATTTGGCAGAGCCTCTTATAGCAATCAGCCCCAGCATTTT. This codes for CASSEFGRASYSNQPQHF.

CDR3 sequence: CASRRSGTGRTNEQFF. The CDR3 DNA reads as TGTGCCAGTAGACGATCCGGGACAGGGAGGACAAATGAGCAGTTCTTC. The chain carries TRBV19 and TRBJ2-1; TRBD1 matches at 9 bases. There are 16 residues in the CDR3. Germline CDR1 LNHDA, CDR2 SQIVND (reference sequence). Losses at the gene ends were 6 bases for V and 7 bases for J; bases not matched to a gene: 13.

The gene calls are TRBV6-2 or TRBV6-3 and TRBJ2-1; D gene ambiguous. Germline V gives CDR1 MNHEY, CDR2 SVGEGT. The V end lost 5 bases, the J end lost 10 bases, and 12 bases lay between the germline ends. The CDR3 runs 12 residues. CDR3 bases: TGTGCCAGCAGTCCCCGCCTCCTGGAGCAGTTCTTC. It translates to CASSPRLLEQFF.

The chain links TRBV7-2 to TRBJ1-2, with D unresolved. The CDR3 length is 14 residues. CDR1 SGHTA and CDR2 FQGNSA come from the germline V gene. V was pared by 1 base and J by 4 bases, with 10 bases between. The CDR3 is CASSLVADSYGYTF. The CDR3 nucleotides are TGTGCCAGCAGCTTAGTGGCCGACTCCTATGGCTACACCTTC.

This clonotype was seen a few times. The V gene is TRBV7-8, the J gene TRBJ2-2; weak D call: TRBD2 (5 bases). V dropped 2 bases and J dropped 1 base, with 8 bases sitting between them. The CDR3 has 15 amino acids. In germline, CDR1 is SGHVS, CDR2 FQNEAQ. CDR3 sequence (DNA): TGTGCCAGCAGCTTACCGGGGAGGAACACCGGGGAGCTGTTTTTT. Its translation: CASSLPGRNTGELFF.

The CDR3 is CASNRLAAGNEQFF. Here the CDR3 DNA reads TGTGCCAGCAACCGGTTAGCGGCTGGAAATGAGCAGTTCTTC. The chain recombines TRBV2 with TRBJ2-1, with D tentatively TRBD2 (6 bases). V lost 7 bases, J lost 7 bases, and 17 bases lay in between. The CDR3 is 14 residues long. Germline V gives CDR1 SNHLY, CDR2 FYNNEI.

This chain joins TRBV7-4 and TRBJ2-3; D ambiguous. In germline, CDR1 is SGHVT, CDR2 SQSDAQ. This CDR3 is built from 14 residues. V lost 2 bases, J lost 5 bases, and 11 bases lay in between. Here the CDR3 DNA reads TGTGCCAGCAGCTTATCCCCAAGTAGAGATACGCAGTATTTT. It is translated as CASSLSPSRDTQYF.

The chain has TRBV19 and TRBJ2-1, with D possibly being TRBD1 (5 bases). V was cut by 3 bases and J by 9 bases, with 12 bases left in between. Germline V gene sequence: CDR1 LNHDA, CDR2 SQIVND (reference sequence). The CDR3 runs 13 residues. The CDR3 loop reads CASSMVQGTEQFF. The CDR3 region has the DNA TGTGCCAGTAGTATGGTTCAGGGAACTGAGCAGTTCTTC.

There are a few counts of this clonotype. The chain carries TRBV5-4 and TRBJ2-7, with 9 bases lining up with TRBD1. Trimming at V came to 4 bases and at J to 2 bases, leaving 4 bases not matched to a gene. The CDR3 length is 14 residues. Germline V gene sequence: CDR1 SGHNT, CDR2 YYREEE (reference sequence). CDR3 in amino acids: CASSPDRGAYEQYF. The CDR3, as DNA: TGTGCCAGCAGCCCTGACAGGGGGGCCTACGAGCAGTACTTC.

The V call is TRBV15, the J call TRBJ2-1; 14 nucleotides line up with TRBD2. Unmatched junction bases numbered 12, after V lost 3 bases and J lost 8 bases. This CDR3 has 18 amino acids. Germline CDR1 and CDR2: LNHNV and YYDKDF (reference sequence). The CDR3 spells CATSSGLAGGAGYDEQFF. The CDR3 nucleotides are TGTGCCACCAGCAGCGGACTAGCGGGAGGAGCCGGTTACGATGAGCAGTTCTTC.

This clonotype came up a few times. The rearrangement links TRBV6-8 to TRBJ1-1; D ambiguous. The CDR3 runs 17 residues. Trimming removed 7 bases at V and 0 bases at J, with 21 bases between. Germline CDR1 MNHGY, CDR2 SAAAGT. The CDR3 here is CASILIYDNFMNTEAFF. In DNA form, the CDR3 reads TGTGCCAGCATTCTTATATACGACAATTTCATGAACACTGAAGCTTTCTTT.

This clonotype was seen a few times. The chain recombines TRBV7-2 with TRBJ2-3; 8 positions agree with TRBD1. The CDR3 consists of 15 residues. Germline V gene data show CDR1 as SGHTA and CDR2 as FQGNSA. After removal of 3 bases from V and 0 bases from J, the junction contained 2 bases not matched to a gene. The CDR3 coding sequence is TGTGCCAGCAGCTTGCAGGGGGCCAGCACAGATACGCAGTATTTT. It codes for CASSLQGASTDTQYF. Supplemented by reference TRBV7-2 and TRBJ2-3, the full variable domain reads GAGVSQSPSNKVTEKGKDVELRCDPISGHTALYWYRQSLGQGLEFLIYFQGNSAPDKSGLPSDRFSAERTGGSVSTLTIQRTQQEDSAVYLCASSLQGASTDTQYFGPGTRLTVL.

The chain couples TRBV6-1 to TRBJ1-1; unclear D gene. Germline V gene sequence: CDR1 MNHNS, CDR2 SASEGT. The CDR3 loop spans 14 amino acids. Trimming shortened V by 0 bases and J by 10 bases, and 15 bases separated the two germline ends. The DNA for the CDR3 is TGTGCCAGCAGTGAAGCTGAGACTGTTAATAGAGCTTTCTTT. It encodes CASSEAETVNRAFF.

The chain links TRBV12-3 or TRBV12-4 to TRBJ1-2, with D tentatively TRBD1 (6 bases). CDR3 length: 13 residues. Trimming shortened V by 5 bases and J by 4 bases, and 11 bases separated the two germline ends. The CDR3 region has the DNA TGTGCCAGCAGTGCCGACAGGATCTATGGCTACACCTTC. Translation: CASSADRIYGYTF.

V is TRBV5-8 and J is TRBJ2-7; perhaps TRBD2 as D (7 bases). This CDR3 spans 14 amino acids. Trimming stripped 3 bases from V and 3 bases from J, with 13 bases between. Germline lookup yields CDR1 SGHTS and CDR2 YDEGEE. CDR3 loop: CASSWVGGVYEQYF. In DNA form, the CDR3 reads TGTGCCAGCAGCTGGGTAGGGGGGGTCTACGAGCAGTACTTC.

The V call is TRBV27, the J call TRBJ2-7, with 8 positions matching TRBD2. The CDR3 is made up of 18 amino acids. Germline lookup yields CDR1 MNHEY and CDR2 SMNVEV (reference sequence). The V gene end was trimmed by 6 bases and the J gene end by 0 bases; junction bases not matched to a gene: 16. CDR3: CASRRSSGIWTSSYEQYF. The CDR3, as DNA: TGTGCCAGCAGGCGAAGTAGCGGGATTTGGACTAGCTCCTACGAGCAGTACTTC.

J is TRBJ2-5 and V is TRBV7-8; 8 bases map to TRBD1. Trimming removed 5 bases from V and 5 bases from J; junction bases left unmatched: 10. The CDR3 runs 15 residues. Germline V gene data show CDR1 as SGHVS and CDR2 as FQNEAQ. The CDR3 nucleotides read TGTGCCAGCAGCCGGACAGGGACGGTAGGGGAGACCCAGTACTTC. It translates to CASSRTGTVGETQYF.

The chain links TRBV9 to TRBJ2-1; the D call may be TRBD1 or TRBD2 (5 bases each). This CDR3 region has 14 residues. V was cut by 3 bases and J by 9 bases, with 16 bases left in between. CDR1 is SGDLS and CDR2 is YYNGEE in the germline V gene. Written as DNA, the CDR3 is TGTGCCAGCAGCGCAAGCATGGGGGTGAGTGAGCAGTTCTTC. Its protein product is CASSASMGVSEQFF. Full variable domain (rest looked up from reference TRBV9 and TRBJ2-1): DSGVTQTPKHLITATGQRVTLRCSPRSGDLSVYWYQQSLDQGLQFLIQYYNGEERAKGNILERFSAQQFPDLHSELNLSSLELGDSALYFCASSASMGVSEQFFGPGTRLTVL.

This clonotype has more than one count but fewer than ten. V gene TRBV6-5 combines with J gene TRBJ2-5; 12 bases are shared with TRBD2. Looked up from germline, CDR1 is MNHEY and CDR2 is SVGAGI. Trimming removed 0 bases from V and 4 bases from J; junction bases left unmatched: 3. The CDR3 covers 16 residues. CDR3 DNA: TGTGCCAGCAGTTACTCGGCTAGCGGGGGGGGAGAGACCCAGTACTTC. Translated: CASSYSASGGGETQYF.

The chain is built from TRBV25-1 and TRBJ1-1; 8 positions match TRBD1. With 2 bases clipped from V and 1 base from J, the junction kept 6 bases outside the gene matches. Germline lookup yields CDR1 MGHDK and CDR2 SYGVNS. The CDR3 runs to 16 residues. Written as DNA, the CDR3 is TGTGCCAGCAGTGAACGATCAGGGGGCGGGAACACTGAAGCTTTCTTT. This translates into CASSERSGGGNTEAFF. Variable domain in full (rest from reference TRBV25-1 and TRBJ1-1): EADIYQTPRYLVIGTGKKITLECSQTMGHDKMYWYQQDPGMELHLIHYSYGVNSTEKGDLSSESTVSRIRTEHFPLTLESARPSHTSQYLCASSERSGGGNTEAFFGQGTRLTVV.